The 8 T cell receptor beta chains given below trace back to one sample, sequenced in a study of shared clonotypes between healthy human individuals. Positively selected for CCR7, the CD45RO-negative cells used as naive CD8 cells excluded terminally differentiated effector memory CD45RA+ cells. Assay: immunoSEQ multiplex PCR; the TCRdb copy retains only in-frame clones and omits some. Altogether about 2.1 million clones are present, 93% being singletons, with the ten largest covering about 1.6%. The specimen was naive CD8+ T cells from PBMCs. Receptors were obtained from a man aged 18 to 30 in good health. Some clones in this sample may be carry-over from other donors' samples.

The chain has TRBV14 and TRBJ2-5, with 11 bases fitting TRBD2. The junction had 2 bases not matched to a gene; V was cut back by 1 base and J by 1 base. The CDR3 has 16 residues. Germline assignment: CDR1 SGHDN and CDR2 FVKESK. The CDR3 loop is CASSQVLAGGQETQYF. The DNA for the CDR3 is TGTGCCAGCAGCCAAGTCCTAGCGGGAGGCCAAGAGACCCAGTACTTC.

V and J are TRBV27 and TRBJ2-6; D is uncertain. The CDR3 runs to 16 residues. V lost 0 bases to trimming and J lost 0 bases, with 6 bases between them. Germline loops: CDR1 MNHEY, CDR2 SMNVEV (reference sequence). The CDR3 region is CASSLSGYSGANVLTF. In DNA, the CDR3 is TGTGCCAGCAGTTTATCCGGGTACTCTGGGGCCAACGTCCTGACTTTC.

The gene calls are TRBV11-2 and TRBJ2-5; no firm D call. Germline loops: CDR1 SGHAT, CDR2 FQNNGV. CDR3 length equals 17 residues. Between the trimmed V and J ends, which lost 5 bases and 1 base, there was a span of 20 bases. CDR3 bases: TGTGCCAGCAGCCAGCTTGGGGTGTACGGATTCCAAGAGACCCAGTACTTC. It yields the protein CASSQLGVYGFQETQYF.

Here the CDR3 DNA reads TGTGCTAGTGCCGCAGGGGGAACTAACTATGGCTACACCTTC. Translating gives CASAAGGTNYGYTF. The rearrangement uses TRBV12-5 and TRBJ1-2, with 7 bases aligning to TRBD1. The CDR3 has 14 residues. In germline, CDR1 is LGHNT, CDR2 FRNRAP. Germline trimming cut 7 bases from V and 0 bases from J; bases unmatched to any gene: 5.

This clone was seen only a few times. This rearrangement joins TRBV27 to TRBJ1-1; no reliable D call. Germline V gives CDR1 MNHEY, CDR2 SMNVEV (reference sequence). Deletions cut 5 bases from V and 4 bases from J, with 11 bases between. The CDR3 spans 13 residues. The CDR3 here is CASSRVPGTEAFF. In DNA, the CDR3 is TGTGCCAGCAGTCGAGTCCCGGGCACTGAAGCTTTCTTT.

This chain connects TRBV29-1 to TRBJ2-3, with D unclear. This CDR3 is built from 14 residues. Germline V CDR1 and CDR2: SQVTM, ANQGSEA. Trimming removed 2 bases at V and 6 bases at J, with 15 bases between. The chain's CDR3 is CSVEPPWVMDTQYF. In DNA form, the CDR3 reads TGCAGCGTTGAACCCCCCTGGGTCATGGATACGCAGTATTTT.

Here the CDR3 DNA reads TGTGCCAGCAGCTTGGAGGTTGGGGGCAAAGCTTTCTTT. It specifies CASSLEVGGKAFF. The V call is TRBV5-8, the J call TRBJ1-1; D is perhaps TRBD1 (6 bases). Germline-derived CDR1 and CDR2 are SGHTS and YDEGEE. The CDR3 contains 13 residues. Trimming took 0 bases from V and 9 from J, leaving 12 bases between them.

V is TRBV6-5 and J is TRBJ2-5; D perhaps matches TRBD2 (6 bases). Per germline, CDR1 MNHEY and CDR2 SVGAGI. V was pared by 2 bases and J by 7 bases, with 20 bases between. The CDR3 totals 16 residues. For the CDR3, the DNA is TGTGCCAGCAGTTACGCCCGCTGGGCGGGGACCGGGACCCAGTACTTC. It translates to CASSYARWAGTGTQYF.